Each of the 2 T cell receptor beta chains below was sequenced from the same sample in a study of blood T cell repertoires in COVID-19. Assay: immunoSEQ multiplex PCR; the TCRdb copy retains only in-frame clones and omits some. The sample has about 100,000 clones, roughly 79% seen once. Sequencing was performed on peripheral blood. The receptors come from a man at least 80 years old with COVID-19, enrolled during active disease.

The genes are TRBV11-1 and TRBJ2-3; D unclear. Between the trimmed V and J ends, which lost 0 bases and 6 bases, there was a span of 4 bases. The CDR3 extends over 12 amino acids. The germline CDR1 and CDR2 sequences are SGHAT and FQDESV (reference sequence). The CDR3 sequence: CASSLARDTQYF. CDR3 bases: TGTGCCAGCAGCTTAGCCAGGGATACGCAGTATTTT.

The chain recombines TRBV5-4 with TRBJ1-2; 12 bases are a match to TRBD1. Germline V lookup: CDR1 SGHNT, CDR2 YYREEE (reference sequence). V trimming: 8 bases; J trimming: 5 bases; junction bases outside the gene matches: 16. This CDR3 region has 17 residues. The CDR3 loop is CASSLGTGGKGPYGYTF. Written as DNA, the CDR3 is TGTGCCAGTTCCTTGGGGACAGGGGGCAAGGGCCCTTATGGCTACACCTTC.